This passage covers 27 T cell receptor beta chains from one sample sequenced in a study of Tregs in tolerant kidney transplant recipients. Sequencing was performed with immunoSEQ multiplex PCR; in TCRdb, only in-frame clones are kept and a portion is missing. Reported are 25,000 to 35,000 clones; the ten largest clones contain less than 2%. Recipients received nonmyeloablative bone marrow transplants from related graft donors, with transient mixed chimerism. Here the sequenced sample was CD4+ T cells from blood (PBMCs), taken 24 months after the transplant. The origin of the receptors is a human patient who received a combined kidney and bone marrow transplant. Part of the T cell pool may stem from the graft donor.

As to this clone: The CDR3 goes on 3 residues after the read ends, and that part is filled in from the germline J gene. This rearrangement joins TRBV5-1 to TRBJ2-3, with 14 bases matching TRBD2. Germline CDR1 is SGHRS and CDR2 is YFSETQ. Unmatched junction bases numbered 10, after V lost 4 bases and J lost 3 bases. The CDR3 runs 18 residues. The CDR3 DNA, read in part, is TGCGCCAGCAGCGTGAGACTAGCGGGAGGGCCCTGGACAGATACG. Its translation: CASSVRLAGGPWTDT. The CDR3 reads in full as CASSVRLAGGPWTDTQYF.

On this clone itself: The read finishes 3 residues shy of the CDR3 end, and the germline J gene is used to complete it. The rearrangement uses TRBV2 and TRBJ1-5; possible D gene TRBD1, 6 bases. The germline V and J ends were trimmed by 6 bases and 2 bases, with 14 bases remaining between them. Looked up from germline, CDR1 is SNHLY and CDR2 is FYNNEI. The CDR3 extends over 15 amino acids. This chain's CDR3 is CASSLQGNGNQPQHF. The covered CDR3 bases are TGTGCCAGCAGCCTACAGGGAAATGGCAATCAGCCC.

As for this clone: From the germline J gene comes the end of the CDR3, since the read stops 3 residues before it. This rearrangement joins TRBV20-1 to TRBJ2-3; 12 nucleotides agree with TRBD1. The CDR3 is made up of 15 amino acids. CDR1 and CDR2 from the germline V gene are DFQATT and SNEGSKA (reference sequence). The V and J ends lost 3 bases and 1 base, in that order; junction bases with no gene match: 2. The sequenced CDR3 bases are TGCAGTGCTAGGGGACAGGGGGCAGGCACAGATACG. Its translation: CSARGQGAGTDT. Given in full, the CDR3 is CSARGQGAGTDTQYF.

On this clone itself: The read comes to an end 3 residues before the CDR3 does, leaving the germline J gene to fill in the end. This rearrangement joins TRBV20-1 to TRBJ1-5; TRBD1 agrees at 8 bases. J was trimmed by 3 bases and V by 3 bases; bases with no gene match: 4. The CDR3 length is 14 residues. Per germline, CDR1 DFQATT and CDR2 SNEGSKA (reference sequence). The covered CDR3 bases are TGCAGTGCTAGTCCCAGGGGGCTCAATCAGCCC. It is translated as CSASPRGLNQP. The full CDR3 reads CSASPRGLNQPQHF.

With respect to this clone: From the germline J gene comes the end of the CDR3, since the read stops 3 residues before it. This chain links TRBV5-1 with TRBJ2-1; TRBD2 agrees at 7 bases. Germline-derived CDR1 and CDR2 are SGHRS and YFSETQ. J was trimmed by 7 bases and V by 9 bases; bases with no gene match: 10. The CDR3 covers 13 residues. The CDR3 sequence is CAIFAGVDNEQFF. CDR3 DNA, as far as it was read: TGCGCCATCTTCGCGGGAGTTGATAATGAG.

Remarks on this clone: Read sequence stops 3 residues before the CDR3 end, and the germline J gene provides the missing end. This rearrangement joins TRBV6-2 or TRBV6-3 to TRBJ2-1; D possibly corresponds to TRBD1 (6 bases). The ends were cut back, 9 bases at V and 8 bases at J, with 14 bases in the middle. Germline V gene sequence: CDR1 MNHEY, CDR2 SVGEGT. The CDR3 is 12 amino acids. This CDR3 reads CASAEQGYEQFF. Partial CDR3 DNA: TGTGCCAGTGCCGAACAGGGATATGAG.

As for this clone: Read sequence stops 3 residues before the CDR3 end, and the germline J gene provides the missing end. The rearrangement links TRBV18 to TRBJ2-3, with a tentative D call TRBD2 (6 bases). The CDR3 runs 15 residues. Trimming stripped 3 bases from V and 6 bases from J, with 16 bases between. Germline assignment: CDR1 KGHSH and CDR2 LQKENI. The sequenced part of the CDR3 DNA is TGTGCCAGCTCACCGCCGGGACTTGGGGCGGATACG. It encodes CASSPPGLGADT. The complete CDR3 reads CASSPPGLGADTQYF.

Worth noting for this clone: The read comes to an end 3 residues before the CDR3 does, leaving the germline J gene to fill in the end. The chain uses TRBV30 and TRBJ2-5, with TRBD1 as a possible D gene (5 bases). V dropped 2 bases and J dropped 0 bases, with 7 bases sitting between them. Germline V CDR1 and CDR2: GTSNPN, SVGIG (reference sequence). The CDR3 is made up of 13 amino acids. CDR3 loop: CAWSQGYQETQYF. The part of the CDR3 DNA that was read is TGTGCCTGGAGTCAGGGTTACCAAGAGACC. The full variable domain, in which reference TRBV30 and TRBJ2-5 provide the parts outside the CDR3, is SQTIHQWPATLVQPVGSPLSLECTVEGTSNPNLYWYRQAAGRGLQLLFYSVGIGQISSEVPQNLSASRPQDRQFILSSKKLLLSDSGFYLCAWSQGYQETQYFGPGTRLLVL.

The chain's CDR3 is CASSTAQGADYGYTF. The part of the CDR3 DNA that was read is TGTGCCAGCTCAACCGCACAGGGGGCCGACTATGGC. The genes are TRBV18 and TRBJ1-2, with 9 positions matching TRBD1. The read gets to within 3 residues of the CDR3 end, and the germline J gene fills in the rest. Germline V gene sequence: CDR1 KGHSH, CDR2 LQKENI. The CDR3 is 15 amino acids. V lost 5 bases and J lost 3; bases outside the gene matches: 7.

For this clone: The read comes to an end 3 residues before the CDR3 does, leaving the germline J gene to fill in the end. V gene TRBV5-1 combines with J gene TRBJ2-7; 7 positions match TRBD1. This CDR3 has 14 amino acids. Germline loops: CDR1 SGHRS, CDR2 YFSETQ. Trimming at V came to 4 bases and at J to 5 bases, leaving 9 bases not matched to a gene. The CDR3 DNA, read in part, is TGCGCCAGCAGCGACGGACAGGTAGTAAACGAG. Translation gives CASSDGQVVNE. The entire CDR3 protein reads CASSDGQVVNEQYF.

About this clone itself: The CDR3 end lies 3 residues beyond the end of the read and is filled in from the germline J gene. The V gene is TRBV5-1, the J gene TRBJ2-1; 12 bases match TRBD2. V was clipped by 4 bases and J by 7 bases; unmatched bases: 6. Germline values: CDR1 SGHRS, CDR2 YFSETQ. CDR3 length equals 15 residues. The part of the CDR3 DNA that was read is TGCGCCAGCAGCAAAGGACTAGCGGGATCGAATGAG. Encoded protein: CASSKGLAGSNE. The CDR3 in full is CASSKGLAGSNEQFF.

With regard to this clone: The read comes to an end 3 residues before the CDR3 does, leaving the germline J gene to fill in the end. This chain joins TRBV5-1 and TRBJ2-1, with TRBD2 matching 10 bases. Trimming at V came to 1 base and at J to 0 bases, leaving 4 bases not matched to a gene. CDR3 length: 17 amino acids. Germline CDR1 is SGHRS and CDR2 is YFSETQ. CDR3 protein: CASSLTSSGSSYNEQFF. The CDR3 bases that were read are TGCGCCAGCAGCTTGACATCTAGCGGGAGCTCCTACAATGAG.

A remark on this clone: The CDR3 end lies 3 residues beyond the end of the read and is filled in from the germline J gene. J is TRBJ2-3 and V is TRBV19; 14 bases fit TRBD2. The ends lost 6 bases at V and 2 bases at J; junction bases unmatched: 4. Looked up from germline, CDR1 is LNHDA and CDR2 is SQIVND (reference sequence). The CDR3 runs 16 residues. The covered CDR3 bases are TGTGCCAGTAGCCGGACTAGCGGGAGGTCCACAGATACG. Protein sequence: CASSRTSGRSTDT. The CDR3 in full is CASSRTSGRSTDTQYF.

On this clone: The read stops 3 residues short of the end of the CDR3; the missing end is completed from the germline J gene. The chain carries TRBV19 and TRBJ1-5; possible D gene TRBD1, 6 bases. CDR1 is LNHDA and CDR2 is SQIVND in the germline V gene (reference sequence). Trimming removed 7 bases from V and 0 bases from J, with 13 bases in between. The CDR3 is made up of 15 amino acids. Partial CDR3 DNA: TGTGCCAGTACCTATGGGACAACTAGCAATCAGCCC. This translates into CASTYGTTSNQP. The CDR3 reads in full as CASTYGTTSNQPQHF.

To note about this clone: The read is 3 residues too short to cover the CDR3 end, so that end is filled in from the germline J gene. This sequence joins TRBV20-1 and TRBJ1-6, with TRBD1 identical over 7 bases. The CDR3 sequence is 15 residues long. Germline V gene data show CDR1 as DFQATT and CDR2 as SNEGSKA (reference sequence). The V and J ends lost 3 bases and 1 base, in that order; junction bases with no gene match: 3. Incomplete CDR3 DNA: TGCAGTGCTAGGCTACAGGGGTCCTATAATTCACCC. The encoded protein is CSARLQGSYNSP. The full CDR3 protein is CSARLQGSYNSPLHF.

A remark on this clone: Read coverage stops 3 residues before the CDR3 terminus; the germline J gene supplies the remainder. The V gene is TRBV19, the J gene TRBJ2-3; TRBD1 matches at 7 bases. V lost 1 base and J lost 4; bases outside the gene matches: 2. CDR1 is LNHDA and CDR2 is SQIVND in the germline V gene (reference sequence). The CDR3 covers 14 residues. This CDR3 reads CASSIGQGADTQYF. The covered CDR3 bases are TGTGCCAGTAGTATAGGACAGGGCGCAGATACG.

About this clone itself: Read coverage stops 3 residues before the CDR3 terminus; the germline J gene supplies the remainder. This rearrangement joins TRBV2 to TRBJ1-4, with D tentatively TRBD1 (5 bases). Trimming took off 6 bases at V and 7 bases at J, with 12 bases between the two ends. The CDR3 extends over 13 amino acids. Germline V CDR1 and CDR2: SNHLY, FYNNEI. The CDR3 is CASRGLTGEKLFF. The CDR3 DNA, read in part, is TGTGCCAGCAGGGGACTCACAGGTGAAAAA.

The covered CDR3 bases are TGCGCCAGCAGCTTGGCCCCGACAGGGGTAAGCAACGAG. As protein: CASSLAPTGVSNE. The complete CDR3 reads CASSLAPTGVSNEQYF. The rearrangement joins TRBV5-1 to TRBJ2-7; 8 positions match TRBD1. The read ends 3 residues shy of where the CDR3 ends; the end is completed using the germline J gene. Germline CDR1 reads SGHRS; CDR2 reads YFSETQ. Losses at the gene ends were 0 bases for V and 5 bases for J; bases not matched to a gene: 10. The CDR3 consists of 16 residues.

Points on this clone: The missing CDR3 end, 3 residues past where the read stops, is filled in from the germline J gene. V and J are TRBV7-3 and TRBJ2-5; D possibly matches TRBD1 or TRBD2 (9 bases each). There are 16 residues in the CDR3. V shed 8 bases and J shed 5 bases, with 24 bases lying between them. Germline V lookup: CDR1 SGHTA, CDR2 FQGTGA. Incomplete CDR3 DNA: TGTGCCAGCTCACAGGGGGCTAGCGGGACGACCGAGACC. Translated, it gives CASSQGASGTTET. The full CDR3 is CASSQGASGTTETQYF.

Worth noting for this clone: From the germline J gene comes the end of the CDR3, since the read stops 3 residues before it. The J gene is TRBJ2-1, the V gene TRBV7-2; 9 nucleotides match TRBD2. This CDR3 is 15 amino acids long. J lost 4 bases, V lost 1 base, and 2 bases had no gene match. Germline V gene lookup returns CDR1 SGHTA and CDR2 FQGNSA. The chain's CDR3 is CASSLGSGSYNEQFF. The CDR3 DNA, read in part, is TGTGCCAGCAGCTTAGGTAGCGGGAGTTACAATGAG.

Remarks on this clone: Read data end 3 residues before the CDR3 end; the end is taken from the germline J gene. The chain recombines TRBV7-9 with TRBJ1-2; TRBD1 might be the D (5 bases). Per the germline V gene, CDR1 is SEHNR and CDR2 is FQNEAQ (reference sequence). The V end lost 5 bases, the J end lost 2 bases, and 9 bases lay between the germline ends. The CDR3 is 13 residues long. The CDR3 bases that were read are TGTGCCAGCAGCCAGGGCAGAAACTATGGC. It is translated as CASSQGRNYG. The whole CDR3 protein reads CASSQGRNYGYTF.

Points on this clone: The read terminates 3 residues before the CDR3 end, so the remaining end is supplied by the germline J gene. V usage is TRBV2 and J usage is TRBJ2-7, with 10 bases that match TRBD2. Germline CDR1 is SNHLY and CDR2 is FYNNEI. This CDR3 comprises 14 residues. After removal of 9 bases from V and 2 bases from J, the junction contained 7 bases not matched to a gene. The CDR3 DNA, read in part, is TGTGCCAGTAACGGACTAGCGGCTACCTACGAG. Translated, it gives CASNGLAATYE. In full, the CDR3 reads CASNGLAATYEQYF.

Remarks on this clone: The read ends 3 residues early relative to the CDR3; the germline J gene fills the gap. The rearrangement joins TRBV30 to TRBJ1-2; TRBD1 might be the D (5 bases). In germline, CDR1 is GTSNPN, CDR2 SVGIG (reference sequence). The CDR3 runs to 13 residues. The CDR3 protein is CAWSRPAEGGYTF. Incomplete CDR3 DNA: TGTGCCTGGAGTCGACCCGCTGAGGGGGGC.

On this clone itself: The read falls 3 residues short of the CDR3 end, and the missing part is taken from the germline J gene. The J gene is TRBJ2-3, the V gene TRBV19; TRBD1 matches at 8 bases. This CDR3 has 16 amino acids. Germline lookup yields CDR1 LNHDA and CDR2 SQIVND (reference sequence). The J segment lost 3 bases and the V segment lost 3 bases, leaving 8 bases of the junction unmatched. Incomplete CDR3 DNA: TGTGCCAGTAGTATTCGGACAGGGAGTTTGACAGATACG. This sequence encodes CASSIRTGSLTDT. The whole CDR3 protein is CASSIRTGSLTDTQYF.

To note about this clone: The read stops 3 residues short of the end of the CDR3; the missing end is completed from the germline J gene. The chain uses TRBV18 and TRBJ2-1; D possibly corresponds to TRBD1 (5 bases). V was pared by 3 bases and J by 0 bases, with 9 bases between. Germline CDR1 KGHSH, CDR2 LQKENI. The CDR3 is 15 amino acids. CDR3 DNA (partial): TGTGCCAGCTCACCGGGGCTCGCCTCCTACAATGAG. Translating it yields CASSPGLASYNE. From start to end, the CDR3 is CASSPGLASYNEQFF.

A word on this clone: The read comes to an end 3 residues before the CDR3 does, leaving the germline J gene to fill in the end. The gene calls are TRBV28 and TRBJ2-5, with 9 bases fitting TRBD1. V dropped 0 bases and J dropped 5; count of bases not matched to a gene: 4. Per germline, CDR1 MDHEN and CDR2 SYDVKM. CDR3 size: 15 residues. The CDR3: CASSLWDRGGETQYF. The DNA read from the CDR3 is TGTGCCAGCAGTTTATGGGACAGGGGCGGGGAGACC.

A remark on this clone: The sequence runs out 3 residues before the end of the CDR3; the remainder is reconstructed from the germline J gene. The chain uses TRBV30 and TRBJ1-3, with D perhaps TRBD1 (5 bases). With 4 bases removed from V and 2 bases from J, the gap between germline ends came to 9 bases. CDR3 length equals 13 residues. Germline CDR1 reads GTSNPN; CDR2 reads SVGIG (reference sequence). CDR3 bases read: TGTGCCTGGATGACAGTAGCTGGAAACACC. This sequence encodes CAWMTVAGNT. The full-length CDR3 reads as CAWMTVAGNTIYF.